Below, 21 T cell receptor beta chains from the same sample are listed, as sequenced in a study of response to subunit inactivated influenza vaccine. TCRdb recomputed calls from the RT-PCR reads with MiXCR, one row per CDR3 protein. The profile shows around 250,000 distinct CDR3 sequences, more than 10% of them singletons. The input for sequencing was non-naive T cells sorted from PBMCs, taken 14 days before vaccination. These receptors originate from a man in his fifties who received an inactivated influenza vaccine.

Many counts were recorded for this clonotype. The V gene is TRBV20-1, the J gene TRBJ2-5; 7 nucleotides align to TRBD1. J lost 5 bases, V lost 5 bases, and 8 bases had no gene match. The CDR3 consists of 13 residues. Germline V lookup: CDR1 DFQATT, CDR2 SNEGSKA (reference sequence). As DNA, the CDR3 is TGCAGTGCTGATTGGGACAGTAGGGAGACCCAGTACTTC. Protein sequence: CSADWDSRETQYF.

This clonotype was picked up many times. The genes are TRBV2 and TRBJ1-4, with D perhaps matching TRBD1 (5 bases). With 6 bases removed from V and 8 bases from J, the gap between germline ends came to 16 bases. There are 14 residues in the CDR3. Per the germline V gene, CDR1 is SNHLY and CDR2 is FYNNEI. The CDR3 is CASRITLRAEKLFF. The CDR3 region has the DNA TGTGCCAGCAGGATAACCCTCAGGGCCGAAAAACTGTTTTTT.

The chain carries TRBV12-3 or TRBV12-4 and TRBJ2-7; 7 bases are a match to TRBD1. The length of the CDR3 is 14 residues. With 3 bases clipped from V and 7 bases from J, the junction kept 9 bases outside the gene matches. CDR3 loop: CASSFTDRPGEQYF. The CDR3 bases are TGTGCCAGCAGTTTCACGGACAGGCCTGGAGAGCAGTACTTC.

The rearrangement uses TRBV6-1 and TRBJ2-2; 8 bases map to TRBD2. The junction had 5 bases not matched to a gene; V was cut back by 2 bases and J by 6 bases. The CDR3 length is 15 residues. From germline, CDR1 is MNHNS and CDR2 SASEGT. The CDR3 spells CASSEYRAGAGELFF. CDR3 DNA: TGTGCCAGCAGTGAATATCGAGCGGGGGCCGGGGAGCTGTTTTTT.

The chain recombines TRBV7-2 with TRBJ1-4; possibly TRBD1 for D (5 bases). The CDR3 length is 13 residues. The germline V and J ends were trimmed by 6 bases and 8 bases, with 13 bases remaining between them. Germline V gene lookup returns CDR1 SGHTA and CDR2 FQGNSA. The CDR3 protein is CASRSTRGEKLFF. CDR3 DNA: TGTGCCAGCAGATCCACCCGGGGGGAAAAACTGTTTTTT.

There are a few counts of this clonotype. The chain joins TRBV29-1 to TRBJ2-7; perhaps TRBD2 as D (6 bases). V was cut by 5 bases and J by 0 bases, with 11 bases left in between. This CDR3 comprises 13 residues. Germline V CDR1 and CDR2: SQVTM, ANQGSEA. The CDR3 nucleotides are TGCAGCGTTTCTAGCGCGAGCTCCTACGAGCAGTACTTC. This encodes CSVSSASSYEQYF.

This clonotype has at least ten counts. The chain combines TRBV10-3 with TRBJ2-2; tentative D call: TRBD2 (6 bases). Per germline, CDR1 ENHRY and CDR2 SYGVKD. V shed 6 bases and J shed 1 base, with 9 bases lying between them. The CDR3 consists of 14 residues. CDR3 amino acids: CAISRDLNTGELFF. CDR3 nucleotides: TGTGCCATCAGCCGGGACTTGAACACCGGGGAGCTGTTTTTT.

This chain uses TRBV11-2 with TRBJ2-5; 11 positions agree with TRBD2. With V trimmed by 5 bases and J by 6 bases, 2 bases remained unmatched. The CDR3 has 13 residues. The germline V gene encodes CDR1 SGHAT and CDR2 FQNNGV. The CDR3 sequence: CASSGTSGKTQYF. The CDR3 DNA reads TGTGCCAGCAGCGGGACTAGCGGAAAGACCCAGTACTTC.

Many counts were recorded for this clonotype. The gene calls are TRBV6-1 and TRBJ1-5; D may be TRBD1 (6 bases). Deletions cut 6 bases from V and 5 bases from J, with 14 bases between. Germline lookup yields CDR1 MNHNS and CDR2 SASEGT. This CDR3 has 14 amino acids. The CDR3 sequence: CASRDQGTYQPQHF. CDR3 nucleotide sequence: TGTGCCAGCAGGGACCAGGGGACTTATCAGCCCCAGCATTTT.

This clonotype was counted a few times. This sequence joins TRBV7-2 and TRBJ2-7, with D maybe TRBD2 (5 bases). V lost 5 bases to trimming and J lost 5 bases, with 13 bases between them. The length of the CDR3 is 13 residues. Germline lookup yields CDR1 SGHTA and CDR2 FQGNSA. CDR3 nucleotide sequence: TGTGCCAGCAGCATTACTAACGGGAACGAGCAGTACTTC. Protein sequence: CASSITNGNEQYF.

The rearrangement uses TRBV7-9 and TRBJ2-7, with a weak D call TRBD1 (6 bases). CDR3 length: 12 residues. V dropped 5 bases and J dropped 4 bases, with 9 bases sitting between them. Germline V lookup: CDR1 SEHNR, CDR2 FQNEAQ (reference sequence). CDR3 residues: CASSTGQYEQYF. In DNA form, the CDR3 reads TGTGCCAGCAGCACAGGACAGTACGAGCAGTACTTC.

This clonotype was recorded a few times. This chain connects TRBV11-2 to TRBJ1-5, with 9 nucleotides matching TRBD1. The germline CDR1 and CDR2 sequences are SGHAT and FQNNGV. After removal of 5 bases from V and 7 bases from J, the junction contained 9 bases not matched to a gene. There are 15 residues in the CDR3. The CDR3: CASSTGTGSGQPQHF. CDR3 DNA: TGTGCCAGCAGCACCGGGACAGGGAGCGGACAGCCCCAGCATTTT.

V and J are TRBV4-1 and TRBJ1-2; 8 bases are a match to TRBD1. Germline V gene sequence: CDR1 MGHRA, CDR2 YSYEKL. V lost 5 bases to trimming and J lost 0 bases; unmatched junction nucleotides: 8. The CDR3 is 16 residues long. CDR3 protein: CASSKRTGYPNYGYTF. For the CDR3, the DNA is TGCGCCAGCAGCAAACGGACAGGGTACCCTAACTATGGCTACACCTTC.

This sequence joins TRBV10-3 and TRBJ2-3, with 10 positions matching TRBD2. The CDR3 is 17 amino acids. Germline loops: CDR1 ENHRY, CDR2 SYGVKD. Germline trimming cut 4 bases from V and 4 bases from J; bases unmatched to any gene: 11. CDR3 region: CAISAGGTSGKSDTQYF. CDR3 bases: TGTGCCATCAGTGCAGGGGGTACTAGCGGGAAGTCAGATACGCAGTATTTT.

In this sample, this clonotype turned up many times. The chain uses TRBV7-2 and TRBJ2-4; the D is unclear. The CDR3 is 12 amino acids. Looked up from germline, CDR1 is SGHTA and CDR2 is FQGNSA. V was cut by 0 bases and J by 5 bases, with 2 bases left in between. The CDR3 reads CASSLAQNIQYF. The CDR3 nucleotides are TGTGCCAGCAGCTTAGCTCAAAACATTCAGTACTTC. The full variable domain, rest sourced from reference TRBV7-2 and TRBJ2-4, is GAGVSQSPSNKVTEKGKDVELRCDPISGHTALYWYRQSLGQGLEFLIYFQGNSAPDKSGLPSDRFSAERTGGSVSTLTIQRTQQEDSAVYLCASSLAQNIQYFGAGTRLSVL.

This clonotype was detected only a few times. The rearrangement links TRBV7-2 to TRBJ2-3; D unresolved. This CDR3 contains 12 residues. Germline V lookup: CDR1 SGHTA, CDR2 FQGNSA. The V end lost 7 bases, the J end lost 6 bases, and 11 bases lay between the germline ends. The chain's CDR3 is CASNNPGDTQYF. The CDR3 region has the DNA TGTGCCAGCAACAATCCCGGCGATACGCAGTATTTT.

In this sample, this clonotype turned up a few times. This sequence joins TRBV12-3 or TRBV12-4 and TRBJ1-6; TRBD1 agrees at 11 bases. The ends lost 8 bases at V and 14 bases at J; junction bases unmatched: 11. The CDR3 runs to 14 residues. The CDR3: CASGTDRGRNTLHF. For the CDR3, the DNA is TGTGCCAGCGGAACGGACAGGGGGCGTAACACCCTCCACTTT.

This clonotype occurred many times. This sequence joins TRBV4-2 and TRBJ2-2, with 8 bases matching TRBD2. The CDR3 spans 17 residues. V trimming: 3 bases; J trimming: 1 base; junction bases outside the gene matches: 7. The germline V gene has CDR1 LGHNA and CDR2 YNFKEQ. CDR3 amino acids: CASSQNVLAGNTGELFF. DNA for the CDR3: TGTGCCAGCAGCCAGAATGTCCTAGCGGGGAACACCGGGGAGCTGTTTTTT.

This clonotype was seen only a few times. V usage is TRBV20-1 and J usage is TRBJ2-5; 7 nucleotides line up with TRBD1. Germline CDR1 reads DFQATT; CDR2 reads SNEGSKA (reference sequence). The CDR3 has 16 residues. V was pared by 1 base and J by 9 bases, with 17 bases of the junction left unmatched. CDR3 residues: CSARGVGGGSFNPQYF. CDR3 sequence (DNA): TGCAGTGCTAGAGGGGTAGGGGGCGGATCCTTTAATCCCCAGTACTTC.

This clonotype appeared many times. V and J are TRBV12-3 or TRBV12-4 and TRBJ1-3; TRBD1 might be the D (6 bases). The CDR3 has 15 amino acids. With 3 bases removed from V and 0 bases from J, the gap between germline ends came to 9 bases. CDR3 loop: CASSFGQYSGNTIYF. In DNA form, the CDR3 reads TGTGCCAGCAGTTTTGGACAGTACTCTGGAAACACCATATATTTT.

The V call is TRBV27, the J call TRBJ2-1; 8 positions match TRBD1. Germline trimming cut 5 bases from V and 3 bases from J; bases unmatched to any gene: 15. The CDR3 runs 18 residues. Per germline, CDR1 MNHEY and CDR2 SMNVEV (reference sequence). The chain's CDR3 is CASSLGQAGGIGYNEQFF. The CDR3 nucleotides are TGTGCCAGCAGTCTAGGCCAAGCAGGGGGCATCGGCTACAATGAGCAGTTCTTC.